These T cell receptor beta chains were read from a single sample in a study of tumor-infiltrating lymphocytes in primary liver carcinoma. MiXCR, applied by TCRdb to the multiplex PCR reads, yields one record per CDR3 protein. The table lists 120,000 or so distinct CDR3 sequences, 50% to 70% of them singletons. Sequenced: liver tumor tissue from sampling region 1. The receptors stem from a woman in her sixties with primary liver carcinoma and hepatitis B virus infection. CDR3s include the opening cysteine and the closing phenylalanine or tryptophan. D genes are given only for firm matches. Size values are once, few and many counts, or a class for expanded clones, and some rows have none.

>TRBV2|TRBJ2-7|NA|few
CASSASSASSYEQYF
TGTGCCAGCAGTGCCAGTAGCGCCAGCTCCTACGAGCAGTACTTC
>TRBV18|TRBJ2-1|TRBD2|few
CASSPLMGTSGYNEQFF
TGTGCCAGCTCACCGCTAATGGGGACTAGCGGTTACAATGAGCAGTTCTTC
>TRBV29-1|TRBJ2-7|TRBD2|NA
CSVVGTSSDEQYF
TGCAGCGTGGTTGGGACTAGCAGCGACGAGCAGTACTTC
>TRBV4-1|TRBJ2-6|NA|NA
CASNQGPQGSGANVLAF
TGCGCCAGCAACCAAGGGCCACAAGGCTCTGGGGCCAACGTCCTGGCTTTC
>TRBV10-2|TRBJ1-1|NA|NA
CARSRATEASF
TGCGCCAGGAGTCGGGCCACTGAAGCTTCCTTT
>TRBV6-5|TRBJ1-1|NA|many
CASRGQGYTEAFF
TGTGCCAGCAGAGGCCAGGGCTACACTGAAGCTTTCTTT
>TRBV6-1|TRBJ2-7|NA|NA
CASSEFSGRDPYEQYF
TGTGCCAGCAGTGAATTTTCGGGACGGGATCCCTACGAGCAGTACTTC
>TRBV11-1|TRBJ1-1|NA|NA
CASSLGRGTTGAFF
TGTGCCAGTAGCTTAGGGAGGGGGACCACTGGAGCTTTCTTT
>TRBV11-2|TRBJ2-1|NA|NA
CANSLGRLSYNEQFF
TGTGCCAACAGCTTAGGGAGACTCTCCTACAATGAGCAGTTCTTC
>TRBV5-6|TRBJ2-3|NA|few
CASSFSDFVDTQYF
TGTGCCAGCAGCTTTTCTGACTTTGTAGATACGCAGTATTTT
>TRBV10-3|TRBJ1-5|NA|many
CAISEAGPGNQPQHF
TGTGCCATCAGTGAGGCGGGACCCGGCAATCAGCCCCAGCATTTT
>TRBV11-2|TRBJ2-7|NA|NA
CASSSTRVERYF
TGTGCCAGCAGCTCCACAAGGGTCGAGCGGTACTTC
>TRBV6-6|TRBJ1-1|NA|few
CACKKTGRTEAFF
TGTGCCTGCAAGAAGACGGGGCGGACTGAAGCTTTCTTT
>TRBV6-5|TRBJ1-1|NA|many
CASSYSSRGTTEAFF
TGTGCCAGCAGTTACTCGAGTCGGGGGACCACTGAAGCTTTCTTT